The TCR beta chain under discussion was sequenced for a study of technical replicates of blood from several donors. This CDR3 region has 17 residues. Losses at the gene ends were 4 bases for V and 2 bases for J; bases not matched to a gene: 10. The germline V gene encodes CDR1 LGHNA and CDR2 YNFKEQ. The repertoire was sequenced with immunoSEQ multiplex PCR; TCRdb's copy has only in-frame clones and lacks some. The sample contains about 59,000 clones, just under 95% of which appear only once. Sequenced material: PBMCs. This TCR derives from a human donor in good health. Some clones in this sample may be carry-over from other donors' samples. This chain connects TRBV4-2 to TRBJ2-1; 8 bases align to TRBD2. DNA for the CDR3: TGTGCCAGCAGCCCAGAGGCGGGGGGCTCCCCCTACAATGAGCAGTTCTTC. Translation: CASSPEAGGSPYNEQFF.